This T cell receptor beta chain was obtained from a study of blood T cell repertoires in COVID-19. As for the study in general: Acute-phase and convalescent COVID-19 samples originated in the United States, Italy and Spain. Nucleic acid was either cDNA or gDNA, and it came from T cells, B-cell-depleted T cells, or PBMCs.

Membership in each cohort depended on participant-reported clinical history. Under the authors' procedure: Nucleated cell counts were estimated from reference gene primer amplification. Clones were read by immunoSEQ multiplex PCR, and TCRdb kept only the in-frame ones, dropping some. That table gives V, J and clone size, and the DNA gave D and trimming. The repertoire includes fewer than 350,000 clones, around 91% of them detected once, and less than 2% sits in the top ten. CDR3 length: 17 residues. CDR1 and CDR2 (germline): SGHVS, FNYEAQ. V was clipped by 5 bases and J by 2 bases; unmatched bases: 10.

The specimen was PBMCs or T cells enriched from blood (not recorded which). The chain carries TRBV7-6 and TRBJ2-1; 9 bases line up with TRBD1. This TCR derives from a young woman with acute COVID-19. CDR3 bases: TGTGCCAGCAGCCCAACCCCGGGGACAGGGACCTACAATGAGCAGTTCTTC. Its protein is CASSPTPGTGTYNEQFF.